The 25 T cell receptor beta chains presented below share a single source sample, sequenced in a study of blood T cell repertoires in COVID-19. TCRdb's copy holds only in-frame clones and misses some; the assay was immunoSEQ multiplex PCR. The table has approximately 50,000 clones, 75% to 80% seen once. The sequenced material came from peripheral blood. All receptors derive from a man in his 70s with active or convalescent COVID-19.

V is TRBV30 and J is TRBJ1-2, with 8 positions matching TRBD1. V shed 4 bases, J shed 8 bases, and the junction held 9 bases outside the gene matches. Germline assignment: CDR1 GTSNPN and CDR2 SVGIG (reference sequence). The CDR3 loop spans 13 amino acids. This CDR3 is CAWIPTGVRGYTF. The CDR3 DNA is TGTGCCTGGATCCCGACAGGGGTACGGGGCTACACCTTC.

The J gene is TRBJ2-1, the V gene TRBV7-2, with D unclear. The CDR3 spans 14 residues. The ends were cut back, 4 bases at V and 8 bases at J, with 15 bases in the middle. Germline V CDR1 and CDR2: SGHTA, FQGNSA. This chain's CDR3 is CASSSSMVPDEQFF. CDR3 coding DNA: TGTGCCAGCAGCTCTAGTATGGTTCCTGATGAGCAGTTCTTC.

This clone is a singleton in its sample. This sequence joins TRBV4-1 and TRBJ1-2; weak D call: TRBD1 (5 bases). Germline V gene lookup returns CDR1 MGHRA and CDR2 YSYEKL. There are 15 residues in the CDR3. V was trimmed by 0 bases and J by 10 bases, leaving 18 bases between them. The CDR3, as DNA: TGCGCCAGCAGCCAAGATATGGATCTAAGGGGATCCTACACCTTC. Protein: CASSQDMDLRGSYTF.

This chain links TRBV27 with TRBJ1-5; 8 bases are shared with TRBD1. The CDR3 runs 14 residues. Germline V gives CDR1 MNHEY, CDR2 SMNVEV (reference sequence). The V gene end was trimmed by 6 bases and the J gene end by 4 bases; junction bases not matched to a gene: 5. The CDR3 here is CASSSGTGNQPQHF. The CDR3, as DNA: TGTGCCAGCAGCTCCGGGACAGGTAATCAGCCCCAGCATTTT.

V gene TRBV29-1 combines with J gene TRBJ1-2, with a tentative D call TRBD1 (5 bases). CDR1 and CDR2 (germline): SQVTM, ANQGSEA. Trimming removed 0 bases from V and 7 bases from J, with 9 bases in between. The CDR3 sequence is 12 residues long. The CDR3 sequence: CSVEEGRRGYTF. Written as DNA, the CDR3 is TGCAGCGTTGAAGAGGGGCGACGTGGCTACACCTTC.

The CDR3 coding sequence is TGCGCCAGCAGCCAAGACGGGACTAGCGGTCGTGAGCAGTTCTTC. Encoded protein: CASSQDGTSGREQFF. This chain connects TRBV4-3 to TRBJ2-1, with TRBD2 matching 11 bases. Trimming removed 0 bases from V and 9 bases from J; junction bases left unmatched: 4. This CDR3 region has 15 residues. Germline-derived CDR1 and CDR2 are LGHNA and YSLEER.

The chain employs TRBV12-3 or TRBV12-4 and TRBJ1-1; tentative D call: TRBD1 (6 bases). This CDR3 is 11 amino acids long. V gave up 6 bases and J gave up 10 bases, with 12 bases separating them. CDR3 nucleotide sequence: TGTGCCAGCAGAAGGGACACTCGAGCTTTCTTT. Amino acid sequence: CASRRDTRAFF.

The rearrangement joins TRBV3-1 (or the pseudogene TRBV3-2) to TRBJ1-1; D gene ambiguous. Between the trimmed V and J ends, which lost 1 base and 1 base, there was a span of 7 bases. Germline V CDR1 and CDR2: LGHDT, YNNKEL (reference sequence). This CDR3 is 14 amino acids long. CDR3 protein: CASSQGNTNTEAFF. DNA of the CDR3: TGTGCCAGCAGCCAAGGAAACACGAACACTGAAGCTTTCTTT.

The chain has TRBV5-1 and TRBJ1-1; tentative D call: TRBD1 (5 bases). V dropped 1 base and J dropped 1 base, with 8 bases sitting between them. Germline CDR1 and CDR2: SGHRS and YFSETQ. The CDR3 has 14 residues. In nucleotides, the CDR3 is TGCGCCAGCAGCTTGTCGGGGGGGAACACTGAAGCTTTCTTT. It is translated as CASSLSGGNTEAFF.

This clone was seen only once. The V gene is TRBV6-1, the J gene TRBJ1-1; tentative D call: TRBD1 (5 bases). Germline V lookup: CDR1 MNHNS, CDR2 SASEGT. Trimming shortened V by 3 bases and J by 5 bases, and 10 bases separated the two germline ends. CDR3 size: 13 residues. The chain's CDR3 is CASSEARVTEAFF. As DNA, the CDR3 is TGTGCCAGCAGTGAGGCCAGGGTGACTGAAGCTTTCTTT.

The genes are TRBV27 and TRBJ1-2; a weak D match, TRBD1 (6 bases). The CDR3 is made up of 16 amino acids. The V gene's germline CDR1 is MNHEY and CDR2 SMNVEV (reference sequence). Trimming removed 0 bases at V and 3 bases at J, with 14 bases between. CDR3 nucleotide sequence: TGTGCCAGCAGTTTATCCGGGACATCCCCCCACTATGGCTACACCTTC. Translated, it gives CASSLSGTSPHYGYTF.

This clone appeared a few times. The chain carries TRBV7-6 and TRBJ2-1; 7 nucleotides line up with TRBD2. Unmatched junction bases numbered 4, after V lost 1 base and J lost 4 bases. This CDR3 is 15 amino acids long. CDR1 is SGHVS, CDR2 FNYEAQ, per germline. The CDR3 loop reads CASSLEAGPYNEQFF. DNA of the CDR3: TGTGCCAGCAGCTTAGAAGCGGGGCCTTACAATGAGCAGTTCTTC.

The chain recombines TRBV7-9 with TRBJ1-1; TRBD1 matches at 7 bases. J was trimmed by 1 base and V by 5 bases; bases with no gene match: 4. The CDR3 runs to 14 residues. Germline CDR1 SEHNR, CDR2 FQNEAQ (reference sequence). CDR3 DNA: TGTGCCAGCAGCCTCCCAGGGGGGAACACTGAAGCTTTCTTT. Encoded protein: CASSLPGGNTEAFF.

The chain is built from TRBV19 and TRBJ1-5; 8 nucleotides agree with TRBD1. J lost 7 bases, V lost 7 bases, and 9 bases had no gene match. CDR1 LNHDA and CDR2 SQIVND come from the germline V gene (reference sequence). This CDR3 is built from 14 residues. The CDR3 coding sequence is TGTGCCAGTATGGACAGGGTAAGGACCCAGCCCCAGCATTTT. As protein: CASMDRVRTQPQHF.

The rearrangement links TRBV18 to TRBJ1-5; D unresolved. CDR3 length equals 14 residues. V shed 2 bases and J shed 0 bases, with 5 bases lying between them. Germline CDR1 reads KGHSH; CDR2 reads LQKENI. The CDR3 region is CASSPAVSNQPQHF. The CDR3 DNA reads TGTGCCAGCTCACCAGCAGTTAGCAATCAGCCCCAGCATTTT.

The table lists this clone with a few counts. The CDR3 loop is CAGRQGAWTEAFF. The CDR3 DNA is TGTGCCGGCCGACAGGGTGCGTGGACTGAAGCTTTCTTT. The chain joins TRBV2 to TRBJ1-1; 7 nucleotides line up with TRBD1. V shed 11 bases, J shed 5 bases, and the junction held 11 bases outside the gene matches. The CDR3 contains 13 residues. Germline-derived CDR1 and CDR2 are SNHLY and FYNNEI. Looking up the rest from reference TRBV2 and TRBJ1-1 gives the full variable domain: EPEVTQTPSHQVTQMGQEVILRCVPISNHLYFYWYRQILGQKVEFLVSFYNNEISEKSEIFDDQFSVERPDGSNFTLKIRSTKLEDSAMYFCAGRQGAWTEAFFGQGTRLTVV.

This clone was counted once. This chain's CDR3 is CASSATGGQETQYF. The CDR3 DNA reads as TGTGCCAGCAGCGCGACAGGGGGCCAAGAGACCCAGTACTTC. V and J are TRBV9 and TRBJ2-5; 9 bases map to TRBD1. Germline V CDR1 and CDR2: SGDLS, YYNGEE. The J segment lost 1 base and the V segment lost 3 bases, leaving 1 base of the junction unmatched. The CDR3 covers 14 residues.

The rearrangement uses TRBV28 and TRBJ2-6; D perhaps matches TRBD2 (6 bases). The germline V gene has CDR1 MDHEN and CDR2 SYDVKM. This CDR3 is built from 16 residues. V was clipped by 3 bases and J by 4 bases, with 13 bases between them. CDR3 region: CASSLLGAGGANVLTF. As DNA, the CDR3 is TGTGCCAGCAGTTTGCTAGGGGCGGGGGGGGCCAACGTCCTGACTTTC.

The rearrangement links TRBV6-6 to TRBJ2-7; the D gene could be TRBD1 or TRBD2 (6 bases each). V lost 5 bases and J 3 bases, leaving 11 bases between the germline ends. CDR1 MNHNY and CDR2 SVGAGI come from the germline V gene (reference sequence). There are 13 residues in the CDR3. The CDR3 DNA sequence: TGTGCCAGCAGTCGGGGGACAAACTACGAGCAGTACTTC. The encoded protein is CASSRGTNYEQYF.

The CDR3 nucleotides read TGTGCCAGCAGTTTGGGACAGGGGGCTGAAGCTTTCTTT. It specifies CASSLGQGAEAFF. The genes are TRBV12-3 or TRBV12-4 and TRBJ1-1; 11 nucleotides line up with TRBD1. This CDR3 has 13 residues. V trimming: 3 bases; J trimming: 6 bases; junction bases outside the gene matches: 0.

This clone appeared a single time. The genes are TRBV15 and TRBJ1-2, with D perhaps TRBD1 (6 bases). Looked up from germline, CDR1 is LNHNV and CDR2 is YYDKDF (reference sequence). The CDR3 runs 16 residues. V lost 2 bases and J 0 bases, leaving 13 bases between the germline ends. This CDR3 is CATSRPVQGSNYGYTF. CDR3 DNA: TGTGCCACCAGCAGACCGGTACAGGGATCTAACTATGGCTACACCTTC. The whole variable domain, filled in from reference TRBV15 and TRBJ1-2, reads DAMVIQNPRYQVTQFGKPVTLSCSQTLNHNVMYWYQQKSSQAPKLLFHYYDKDFNNEADTPDNFQSRRPNTSFCFLDIRSPGLGDTAMYLCATSRPVQGSNYGYTFGSGTRLTVV.

The chain has TRBV6-6 and TRBJ1-5; TRBD1 aligns across 8 bases. This CDR3 has 14 residues. Per germline, CDR1 MNHNY and CDR2 SVGAGI (reference sequence). J lost 5 bases, V lost 5 bases, and 5 bases had no gene match. CDR3 sequence: CASSRTGRDQPQHF. The CDR3 DNA reads TGTGCCAGCAGTAGGACAGGGCGAGATCAGCCCCAGCATTTT.

This clone was recorded a few times. The rearrangement uses TRBV30 and TRBJ2-1, with TRBD1 matching 8 bases. The CDR3 sequence is 15 residues long. Germline V gene sequence: CDR1 GTSNPN, CDR2 SVGIG (reference sequence). Trimming took 2 bases from V and 9 from J; bases not matched to a gene: 12. CDR3 region: CAWSIDRGLVREQFF. CDR3 nucleotide sequence: TGTGCCTGGAGTATAGACAGGGGCCTTGTTCGTGAGCAGTTCTTC.

This chain uses TRBV5-1 with TRBJ1-2; tentative D call: TRBD1 (5 bases). The CDR3 is 13 amino acids. Trimming removed 6 bases at V and 4 bases at J, with 13 bases between. The V gene's germline CDR1 is SGHRS and CDR2 YFSETQ. The CDR3 region has the DNA TGCGCCAGCACCCCCCTCGGGGGCTATGGCTACACCTTC. Translated, it gives CASTPLGGYGYTF.

V and J are TRBV11-3 and TRBJ1-1; a possible D gene is TRBD1 (5 bases). V was shortened by 4 bases and J by 0 bases, with 9 bases between the two germline ends. Germline V gene sequence: CDR1 SGHNT, CDR2 YENEEA. The length of the CDR3 is 14 residues. CDR3 DNA: TGTGCCAGCAGCTCTTTGACAGTGAACACTGAAGCTTTCTTT. It encodes CASSSLTVNTEAFF.